This section outlines one T cell receptor (beta chain) sequence together with its context. Its antigen is undetermined. V lost 4 bases and J lost 0, with 14 bases in between. This CDR3 contains 16 residues. Germline CDR1 and CDR2: SGHDT and YYEEEE. This record belongs to a study of cytotoxic CD8 clonotypes in ibrutinib-treated CLL. Study in general: Responses comprised about 24 partial and 2 complete; at median around 70 months, 14 remained remitted and about 12 progressed.

Using immunoSEQ multiplex PCR, the repertoire was profiled, and TCRdb retains in-frame clones only, with some absent. This table holds some 310,000 clones, around four fifths found once. Study findings and constraints: Baseline values of clonality outstripped age-matched healthy donors and followed circulating CD8+ T-cell counts. The times at which samples were taken varied between sustained-remission and progressing patients.

The receptor was derived from a human donor with chronic lymphocytic leukemia. The sequenced sample was PBMCs, obtained before ibrutinib treatment. This chain uses TRBV5-6 with TRBJ2-1; D is unclear. The CDR3 nucleotides read TGTGCCAGCAGCCGGCTGTTCGGTATCTCCTACAATGAGCAGTTCTTC. As protein: CASSRLFGISYNEQFF. Drawing the rest from reference TRBV5-6 and TRBJ2-1, the complete variable domain is DAGVTQSPTHLIKTRGQQVTLRCSPKSGHDTVSWYQQALGQGPQFIFQYYEEEERQRGNFPDRFSGHQFPNYSSELNVNALLLGDSALYLCASSRLFGISYNEQFFGPGTRLTVL.